These 31 T cell receptor beta chains came from one sample sequenced in a study of blood T cell repertoires in COVID-19. Sequencing was performed with immunoSEQ multiplex PCR; in TCRdb, only in-frame clones are kept and a portion is missing. The sample consists of about 98,000 clones, about 90% of them appearing once. The sequenced sample was peripheral blood. All receptors come from a woman aged 45-65 years with COVID-19, enrolled during active disease.

The chain is built from TRBV27 and TRBJ2-5, with 12 bases fitting TRBD1. The CDR3 spans 19 residues. Unmatched junction bases numbered 13, after V lost 1 base and J lost 4 bases. In germline, CDR1 is MNHEY, CDR2 SMNVEV (reference sequence). CDR3 sequence: CASSLFHWGDRGRRETQYF. CDR3 in DNA: TGTGCCAGCAGTTTATTTCATTGGGGGGACAGGGGGCGAAGAGAGACCCAGTACTTC.

The genes are TRBV7-2 and TRBJ2-5, with D maybe TRBD2 (5 bases). The length of the CDR3 is 15 residues. The V and J ends lost 5 bases and 4 bases respectively, with 17 bases between them. Germline V gene data show CDR1 as SGHTA and CDR2 as FQGNSA. The CDR3 DNA follows: TGTGCCAGCAGCCCGGACGGAGCGGCGCGAGAGACCCAGTACTTC. Amino acid sequence: CASSPDGAARETQYF.

This clone was seen just once. The chain has TRBV7-2 and TRBJ1-1; no definite D call. Per the germline V gene, CDR1 is SGHTA and CDR2 is FQGNSA. V was trimmed by 5 bases and J by 4 bases, leaving 17 bases between them. The CDR3 spans 15 residues. This CDR3 is CASSQLVGIGTEAFF. CDR3 DNA sequence: TGTGCCAGCAGCCAACTAGTAGGGATCGGCACTGAAGCTTTCTTT.

This clone was detected a few times. The rearrangement joins TRBV30 to TRBJ1-5, with unresolved D. Germline CDR1 reads GTSNPN; CDR2 reads SVGIG (reference sequence). This CDR3 is 13 amino acids long. V gave up 3 bases and J gave up 2 bases, with 8 bases separating them. CDR3 sequence (DNA): TGTGCCTGGAGCAGCCGGGGCAATCAGCCCCAGCATTTT. Translating it yields CAWSSRGNQPQHF.

The rearrangement links TRBV18 to TRBJ2-1; no clear D. This CDR3 has 16 residues. Germline assignment: CDR1 KGHSH and CDR2 LQKENI. Trimming shortened V by 0 bases and J by 0 bases, and 9 bases separated the two germline ends. As DNA, the CDR3 is TGTGCCAGCTCACCACCCCCCGCGAGCTCCTACAATGAGCAGTTCTTC. It translates to CASSPPPASSYNEQFF. Drawing the rest from reference TRBV18 and TRBJ2-1, the complete variable domain is NAGVMQNPRHLVRRRGQEARLRCSPMKGHSHVYWYRQLPEEGLKFMVYLQKENIIDESGMPKERFSAEFPKEGPSILRIQQVVRGDSAAYFCASSPPPASSYNEQFFGPGTRLTVL.

Here the CDR3 reads CSASVSSGANVLTF. CDR3 coding DNA: TGCAGTGCTAGTGTGAGCTCTGGGGCCAACGTCCTGACTTTC. V is TRBV20-1 and J is TRBJ2-6; D call uncertain. Germline V gene lookup returns CDR1 DFQATT and CDR2 SNEGSKA (reference sequence). CDR3 length: 14 residues. Trimming took off 3 bases at V and 0 bases at J, with 6 bases between the two ends.

The gene calls are TRBV5-4 and TRBJ1-6; 11 nucleotides align to TRBD1. CDR3 length: 16 residues. The germline gives CDR1 SGHNT, CDR2 YYREEE (reference sequence). The junction had 7 bases not matched to a gene; V was cut back by 4 bases and J by 7 bases. CDR3 loop: CASSPDRGRGNSPLHF. The CDR3 DNA sequence: TGTGCCAGCAGCCCGGACAGGGGGCGCGGAAATTCACCCCTCCACTTT.

The rearrangement links TRBV18 to TRBJ2-2; TRBD2 aligns across 9 bases. There are 16 residues in the CDR3. Per the germline V gene, CDR1 is KGHSH and CDR2 is LQKENI. V gave up 3 bases and J gave up 1 base; unmatched junction bases: 3. The CDR3 DNA reads as TGTGCCAGCTCACCGCTAGCGGGACAGAACACCGGGGAGCTGTTTTTT. Encoded protein: CASSPLAGQNTGELFF.

The J gene is TRBJ2-5, the V gene TRBV7-9, with a tentative D call TRBD1 (6 bases). The CDR3 contains 15 residues. Trimming took 2 bases from V and 2 from J, leaving 12 bases between them. The V gene's germline CDR1 is SEHNR and CDR2 FQNEAQ (reference sequence). The CDR3 loop reads CASSLPGALQETQYF. The CDR3 coding sequence is TGTGCCAGCAGCTTACCAGGGGCCCTACAAGAGACCCAGTACTTC. Full variable domain (missing parts from reference TRBV7-9 and TRBJ2-5): DTGVSQNPRHKITKRGQNVTFRCDPISEHNRLYWYRQTLGQGPEFLTYFQNEAQLEKSRLLSDRFSAERPKGSFSTLEIQRTEQGDSAMYLCASSLPGALQETQYFGPGTRLLVL.

This chain connects TRBV19 to TRBJ1-5; D ambiguous. The CDR3 loop spans 12 amino acids. V dropped 5 bases and J dropped 7 bases, with 9 bases sitting between them. Looked up from germline, CDR1 is LNHDA and CDR2 is SQIVND (reference sequence). CDR3 nucleotides: TGTGCCAGTAGTTTACCGGGGCAGCCCCAGCATTTT. Amino acids: CASSLPGQPQHF.

The V and J genes are TRBV7-6 and TRBJ2-1; 7 nucleotides agree with TRBD1. Trimming cost V 5 bases and J 2 bases; bases outside gene matches: 9. Germline loops: CDR1 SGHVS, CDR2 FNYEAQ. The CDR3 runs to 16 residues. The CDR3 loop is CASSRIGTEAYNEQFF. CDR3 in DNA: TGTGCCAGCAGCCGAATTGGGACAGAAGCCTACAATGAGCAGTTCTTC.

This clone was found once. This sequence joins TRBV6-5 and TRBJ1-2, with 10 bases fitting TRBD1. Germline loops: CDR1 MNHEY, CDR2 SVGAGI. The CDR3 totals 14 residues. The V and J ends lost 5 bases and 2 bases, in that order; junction bases with no gene match: 2. CDR3 protein: CASSKGQGNYGYTF. The DNA of the CDR3 is TGTGCCAGCAGTAAGGGACAGGGGAACTATGGCTACACCTTC.

V is TRBV28 and J is TRBJ1-2; the match to TRBD1 covers 9 bases. Trimming removed 4 bases from V and 7 bases from J; junction bases left unmatched: 10. This CDR3 has 15 residues. Germline V CDR1 and CDR2: MDHEN, SYDVKM. DNA for the CDR3: TGTGCCAGCAGTTCTCCGGGACAGGGAGTCGGTGGCTACACCTTC. The encoded protein is CASSSPGQGVGGYTF.

This clone was counted once. The chain is built from TRBV7-9 and TRBJ1-1, with 10 nucleotides matching TRBD1. The length of the CDR3 is 17 residues. J gave up 2 bases and V 2 bases, and 8 bases lay outside the gene matches. Germline V gene lookup returns CDR1 SEHNR and CDR2 FQNEAQ (reference sequence). CDR3: CASSLPGTGVPNTEAFF. Written as DNA, the CDR3 is TGTGCCAGCAGCTTACCCGGGACAGGGGTCCCTAACACTGAAGCTTTCTTT.

V usage is TRBV7-9 and J usage is TRBJ2-2; 11 bases are shared with TRBD2. Trimming took 5 bases from V and 10 from J; bases not matched to a gene: 6. This CDR3 contains 14 residues. Germline loops: CDR1 SEHNR, CDR2 FQNEAQ (reference sequence). CDR3 sequence: CASSPRLAGTELFF. In DNA form, the CDR3 reads TGTGCCAGCAGCCCCAGACTAGCGGGGACGGAGCTGTTTTTT.

The chain uses TRBV27 and TRBJ1-1, with 7 bases matching TRBD1. There are 17 residues in the CDR3. The V gene's germline CDR1 is MNHEY and CDR2 SMNVEV (reference sequence). V lost 4 bases and J lost 1; bases outside the gene matches: 12. Here the CDR3 reads CASSSEGALIGNTEAFF. CDR3 nucleotides: TGTGCCAGCAGTTCTGAGGGGGCCCTCATCGGGAACACTGAAGCTTTCTTT.

The chain recombines TRBV7-2 with TRBJ1-2; no reliable D call. Trimming took off 3 bases at V and 3 bases at J, with 5 bases between the two ends. Germline V gene lookup returns CDR1 SGHTA and CDR2 FQGNSA. This CDR3 is 12 amino acids long. CDR3 sequence: CASSFTDYGYTF. CDR3 sequence (DNA): TGTGCCAGCAGCTTTACAGACTATGGCTACACCTTC.

CDR3 bases: TGTGCCAGCAGCCAAGTGCGGGGGGCCTACGAGCAGTACTTC. As protein: CASSQVRGAYEQYF. V is TRBV3-1 (or the pseudogene TRBV3-2) and J is TRBJ2-7, with 8 bases that match TRBD2. Germline V gene data show CDR1 as LGHDT and CDR2 as YNNKEL (reference sequence). The CDR3 runs to 14 residues. Trimming took 1 base from V and 2 from J; bases not matched to a gene: 1.

The chain joins TRBV21-1 to TRBJ2-7; TRBD2 is the table's D call and was not checked against the DNA. TRBV21-1 is flagged as a pseudogene. CDR3 length: 14 amino acids. For the CDR3, the DNA is TGTGCCAGCAGCAAAGGGGGAGGGAAAAACGAGCAGTACTTC. Protein product: CASSKGGGKNEQYF.

The V gene is TRBV13, the J gene TRBJ2-1, with 9 nucleotides matching TRBD2. CDR1 and CDR2 from the germline V gene are PRHDT and FYEKMQ (reference sequence). V shed 8 bases, J shed 0 bases, and the junction held 11 bases outside the gene matches. The CDR3 loop spans 17 amino acids. The CDR3, as DNA: TGTGCCAGCTCCCGCGCGGGGGGGCCGAGCTCCTACAATGAGCAGTTCTTC. It codes for CASSRAGGPSSYNEQFF.

This chain uses TRBV19 with TRBJ2-4, with 9 positions matching TRBD1. V trimming: 6 bases; J trimming: 12 bases; junction bases outside the gene matches: 6. CDR3 size: 12 residues. From germline, CDR1 is LNHDA and CDR2 SQIVND (reference sequence). The CDR3 loop reads CASSGQGSGQYF. The CDR3 region has the DNA TGTGCCAGTAGCGGACAGGGGTCGGGTCAGTACTTC.

This chain joins TRBV10-3 and TRBJ2-2, with TRBD1 as a possible D gene (5 bases). The V end lost 6 bases, the J end lost 3 bases, and 11 bases lay between the germline ends. The V gene's germline CDR1 is ENHRY and CDR2 SYGVKD. The CDR3 spans 14 residues. CDR3 in amino acids: CAISPRVDTGELFF. The DNA of the CDR3 is TGTGCCATCAGCCCCAGGGTCGACACCGGGGAGCTGTTTTTT.

The chain is built from TRBV7-9 and TRBJ2-3; the D gene is possibly TRBD1 (6 bases). Trimming stripped 3 bases from V and 3 bases from J, with 13 bases between. CDR1 and CDR2 from the germline V gene are SEHNR and FQNEAQ (reference sequence). CDR3 length: 15 amino acids. CDR3 bases: TGTGCCAGCAGCTTTGATTTGGGGACAACAGATACGCAGTATTTT. Amino acids: CASSFDLGTTDTQYF.

The genes are TRBV30 and TRBJ2-7; 7 bases are a match to TRBD1. V shed 0 bases, J shed 2 bases, and the junction held 4 bases outside the gene matches. CDR3 length equals 14 residues. Germline CDR1 is GTSNPN and CDR2 is SVGIG (reference sequence). CDR3 nucleotide sequence: TGTGCCTGGAGTGTCGGGACAGCTCCCTACGAGCAGTACTTC. Protein product: CAWSVGTAPYEQYF.

This clone has just a few counts. The genes are TRBV19 and TRBJ2-2; 9 bases fit TRBD1. After removal of 6 bases from V and 1 base from J, the junction contained 9 bases not matched to a gene. This CDR3 has 17 amino acids. Germline V lookup: CDR1 LNHDA, CDR2 SQIVND (reference sequence). As DNA, the CDR3 is TGTGCCAGTAGACGGGACAGGGATTTTTTGAACACCGGGGAGCTGTTTTTT. Translation: CASRRDRDFLNTGELFF.

The chain joins TRBV19 to TRBJ1-1, with 10 positions matching TRBD1. V was pared by 7 bases and J by 1 base, with 12 bases of the junction left unmatched. The CDR3 contains 17 residues. Per germline, CDR1 LNHDA and CDR2 SQIVND (reference sequence). In DNA, the CDR3 is TGTGCCAGTAAGGGGCTTGGACAGGGGGGTACGAACACTGAAGCTTTCTTT. Its translation is CASKGLGQGGTNTEAFF.

This rearrangement joins TRBV13 to TRBJ2-1; 8 bases are a match to TRBD1. This CDR3 contains 15 residues. V shed 6 bases, J shed 4 bases, and the junction held 8 bases outside the gene matches. Germline CDR1 PRHDT, CDR2 FYEKMQ (reference sequence). The CDR3 DNA is TGTGCCAGCAGGGCGGGACAGGCTATTTACAATGAGCAGTTCTTC. Residues: CASRAGQAIYNEQFF.

The V call is TRBV7-2, the J call TRBJ1-1; D ambiguous. Germline-derived CDR1 and CDR2 are SGHTA and FQGNSA. V shed 1 base and J shed 2 bases, with 5 bases lying between them. CDR3 length: 13 residues. DNA for the CDR3: TGTGCCAGCAGCTTAGTATTAAACACTGAAGCTTTCTTT. Its protein is CASSLVLNTEAFF.

On this clone itself: One end of the junction fails to match germline, which may point to a read error. The V call is TRBV10-2, the J call TRBJ2-7, with D possibly being TRBD1 (5 bases). The CDR3 totals 12 residues. The germline V gene encodes CDR1 WSHSY and CDR2 SAAADI. The CDR3 DNA follows: TGCGCCAGCAAAACAGGAGACGGCGAGCGGTACTTC. Encoded protein: CASKTGDGERYF.

The chain joins TRBV6-5 to TRBJ2-7; D is undetermined. V was pared by 6 bases and J by 3 bases, with 6 bases between. Per the germline V gene, CDR1 is MNHEY and CDR2 is SVGAGI. There are 11 residues in the CDR3. CDR3 DNA sequence: TGTGCCAGCAGAGAGAACTACGAGCAGTACTTC. Residues: CASRENYEQYF.

The chain recombines TRBV4-1 with TRBJ2-7, with D possibly being TRBD1 (5 bases). The CDR3 sequence is 16 residues long. Trimming pared 1 base from V and 3 bases from J, leaving 16 bases between. Germline CDR1 reads MGHRA; CDR2 reads YSYEKL. Here the CDR3 reads CASSQGFRGRDYEQYF. CDR3 DNA sequence: TGCGCCAGCAGCCAAGGTTTTAGGGGCAGGGACTACGAGCAGTACTTC.